One sample yielded the 30 T cell receptor beta chains listed below, sequenced in a study of blood T cell repertoires in COVID-19. Profiled with immunoSEQ multiplex PCR; TCRdb holds only in-frame clones, not every one. The sample includes 200,000 to 250,000 clones, roughly 86% seen only once; the top ten take around an eighth. The sample taken for sequencing was peripheral blood. Receptor source: an elderly man with acute or convalescent COVID-19.

The genes are TRBV2 and TRBJ1-2; D might be TRBD1 (5 bases). Trimming took off 8 bases at V and 4 bases at J, with 11 bases between the two ends. From germline, CDR1 is SNHLY and CDR2 FYNNEI. There are 12 residues in the CDR3. CDR3 sequence: CASGRGGYGYTF. The DNA for the CDR3 is TGTGCCAGCGGTAGGGGCGGCTATGGCTACACCTTC.

In DNA form, the CDR3 reads TGCGCCAGCAGTGAGTCGGGCAGCGGGATCAACTATGGCTACACCTTC. Its translation is CASSESGSGINYGYTF. This sequence joins TRBV10-2 and TRBJ1-2; D uncertain. The germline V and J ends were trimmed by 0 bases and 2 bases, with 13 bases remaining between them. The CDR3 covers 16 residues. Germline lookup yields CDR1 WSHSY and CDR2 SAAADI.

This clone has only one observation. The chain carries TRBV9 and TRBJ1-3; the D is unclear. This CDR3 is 15 amino acids long. The V and J ends lost 2 bases and 2 bases respectively, with 11 bases between them. Looked up from germline, CDR1 is SGDLS and CDR2 is YYNGEE. The CDR3 DNA reads as TGTGCCAGCAGCGTTGAAGTGGGAGCTGGAAACACCATATATTTT. Its translation is CASSVEVGAGNTIYF.

The J gene is TRBJ2-1, the V gene TRBV7-9; 7 nucleotides align to TRBD2. CDR3 size: 15 residues. V was pared by 4 bases and J by 4 bases, with 7 bases of the junction left unmatched. Germline V lookup: CDR1 SEHNR, CDR2 FQNEAQ (reference sequence). Here the CDR3 reads CASSSSRGEYNEQFF. The CDR3 nucleotides read TGTGCCAGCAGCTCCTCACGGGGGGAGTACAATGAGCAGTTCTTC. The complete variable domain, with remaining parts taken from reference TRBV7-9 and TRBJ2-1, reads DTGVSQNPRHKITKRGQNVTFRCDPISEHNRLYWYRQTLGQGPEFLTYFQNEAQLEKSRLLSDRFSAERPKGSFSTLEIQRTEQGDSAMYLCASSSSRGEYNEQFFGPGTRLTVL.

The V gene is TRBV7-2, the J gene TRBJ2-1, with 8 nucleotides matching TRBD2. The CDR3 sequence is 19 residues long. V lost 0 bases and J lost 5; bases outside the gene matches: 15. Germline CDR1 SGHTA, CDR2 FQGNSA. The CDR3 loop reads CASSLALASGRRADNEQFF. The CDR3 DNA reads as TGTGCCAGCAGCTTAGCGCTGGCTAGCGGGCGCCGGGCCGACAATGAGCAGTTCTTC.

This chain joins TRBV28 and TRBJ1-2, with D possibly being TRBD1 (5 bases). The CDR3 extends over 15 amino acids. Trimming removed 3 bases from V and 1 base from J, with 12 bases in between. CDR1 and CDR2 (germline): MDHEN, SYDVKM. The CDR3 reads CASSFEAGLNYGYTF. The CDR3 region has the DNA TGTGCCAGCAGTTTTGAGGCAGGGCTTAACTATGGCTACACCTTC.

The V call is TRBV28, the J call TRBJ2-7; D possibly corresponds to TRBD1 (6 bases). The CDR3 runs to 14 residues. Germline assignment: CDR1 MDHEN and CDR2 SYDVKM. The V end was cut by 3 bases, the J end by 4 bases, with 13 bases between. The CDR3 nucleotides are TGTGCCAGCAGTTTTAGCCAGGGGTGGTACGAGCAGTACTTC. It specifies CASSFSQGWYEQYF.

This clone has just a few counts. The J gene is TRBJ2-3, the V gene TRBV29-1; D may be TRBD2 (6 bases). The V gene's germline CDR1 is SQVTM and CDR2 ANQGSEA. There are 12 residues in the CDR3. Trimming shortened V by 2 bases and J by 3 bases, and 6 bases separated the two germline ends. The CDR3 nucleotides are TGCAGCGTTGAACGGGGGACAGATACGCAGTATTTT. Translated, it gives CSVERGTDTQYF.

This sequence joins TRBV9 and TRBJ2-5, with a possible D match to TRBD2 (6 bases). Trimming took off 2 bases at V and 5 bases at J, with 19 bases between the two ends. This CDR3 has 16 amino acids. Per the germline V gene, CDR1 is SGDLS and CDR2 is YYNGEE. CDR3 in DNA: TGTGCCAGCAGCGTGGGACCAGCCCGTGGGAGGGAGACCCAGTACTTC. This gives the protein CASSVGPARGRETQYF.

The rearrangement uses TRBV7-2 and TRBJ1-2, with 8 bases identical to TRBD1. CDR3 length equals 15 residues. The V segment lost 4 bases and the J segment 5 bases; nucleotides outside the gene matches: 9. Germline lookup yields CDR1 SGHTA and CDR2 FQGNSA. CDR3 residues: CASSSPRTGHYGYTF. The CDR3 DNA follows: TGTGCCAGCAGCTCACCTAGGACAGGGCATTATGGCTACACCTTC.

The rearrangement links TRBV18 to TRBJ1-2; 7 bases agree with TRBD1. The germline gives CDR1 KGHSH, CDR2 LQKENI. This CDR3 has 14 amino acids. V was pared by 8 bases and J by 1 base, with 7 bases of the junction left unmatched. DNA for the CDR3: TGTGCCAGCACGCGGGACAGAAATAACTATGGCTACACCTTC. This encodes CASTRDRNNYGYTF.

V gene TRBV5-6 combines with J gene TRBJ2-7; 10 nucleotides match TRBD1. The V gene end was trimmed by 4 bases and the J gene end by 7 bases; junction bases not matched to a gene: 14. The CDR3 has 16 amino acids. In germline, CDR1 is SGHDT, CDR2 YYEEEE. The CDR3 sequence: CASSPWAGTGVREQYF. CDR3 coding DNA: TGTGCCAGCAGCCCCTGGGCCGGGACAGGGGTACGGGAGCAGTACTTC.

The chain uses TRBV2 and TRBJ1-6; D is unclear. V was trimmed by 4 bases and J by 6 bases, leaving 7 bases between them. The CDR3 has 13 amino acids. CDR1 is SNHLY, CDR2 FYNNEI, per germline. The CDR3 reads CASSGTGNSPLHF. CDR3 bases: TGTGCCAGCAGTGGGACTGGTAATTCACCCCTCCACTTT.

This chain joins TRBV5-1 and TRBJ1-1, with 8 bases matching TRBD1. The V gene end was trimmed by 0 bases and the J gene end by 4 bases; junction bases not matched to a gene: 11. Germline V CDR1 and CDR2: SGHRS, YFSETQ. The CDR3 totals 17 residues. The CDR3 nucleotides are TGCGCCAGCAGCTTGGCCGATCAGGGGGCATGGGGCACTGAAGCTTTCTTT. Its protein is CASSLADQGAWGTEAFF.

J is TRBJ1-2 and V is TRBV7-2, with D perhaps TRBD1 (6 bases). The germline V gene has CDR1 SGHTA and CDR2 FQGNSA. Trimming removed 1 base at V and 6 bases at J, with 24 bases between. This CDR3 is 18 amino acids long. The CDR3 nucleotides read TGTGCCAGCAGCTTAGGACCCGGTGGGGGCGCCTTGGGCCATGGCTACACCTTC. This sequence encodes CASSLGPGGGALGHGYTF. Full variable domain (rest looked up from reference TRBV7-2 and TRBJ1-2): GAGVSQSPSNKVTEKGKDVELRCDPISGHTALYWYRQSLGQGLEFLIYFQGNSAPDKSGLPSDRFSAERTGGSVSTLTIQRTQQEDSAVYLCASSLGPGGGALGHGYTFGSGTRLTVV.

The J gene is TRBJ2-7, the V gene TRBV20-1, with TRBD2 as a possible D gene (5 bases). The germline CDR1 and CDR2 sequences are DFQATT and SNEGSKA (reference sequence). This CDR3 region has 11 residues. V gave up 8 bases and J gave up 4 bases, with 12 bases separating them. The CDR3 DNA reads as TGCAGTCCCAGCCAGCGGTACGAGCAGTACTTC. It specifies CSPSQRYEQYF.

The chain combines TRBV24-1 with TRBJ2-1; D perhaps matches TRBD2 (7 bases). The CDR3 has 14 residues. Per the germline V gene, CDR1 is KGHDR and CDR2 is SFDVKD. Trimming pared 10 bases from V and 5 bases from J, leaving 17 bases between. CDR3 sequence reads: CATGGTRGDNEQFF. CDR3 coding DNA: TGTGCCACGGGGGGGACAAGAGGGGACAATGAGCAGTTCTTC.

J is TRBJ2-1 and V is TRBV27, with a possible D match to TRBD1 (6 bases). Germline V gives CDR1 MNHEY, CDR2 SMNVEV (reference sequence). Between the trimmed V and J ends, which lost 5 bases and 6 bases, there was a span of 14 bases. This CDR3 is built from 14 residues. The DNA of the CDR3 is TGTGCCAGCAGTCACAGGGTGTCGGGCAATGAGCAGTTCTTC. Amino acid sequence: CASSHRVSGNEQFF.

The V and J genes are TRBV7-2 and TRBJ2-1, with D possibly TRBD2 on 5 matching bases. The CDR3 contains 17 residues. CDR1 and CDR2 from the germline V gene are SGHTA and FQGNSA. The V end was cut by 0 bases, the J end by 0 bases, with 12 bases between. CDR3 sequence: CASSLASTTGSYNEQFF. The CDR3 nucleotides are TGTGCCAGCAGCTTAGCTTCGACTACGGGCTCCTACAATGAGCAGTTCTTC. Full variable domain (remainder filled in from reference TRBV7-2 and TRBJ2-1): GAGVSQSPSNKVTEKGKDVELRCDPISGHTALYWYRQSLGQGLEFLIYFQGNSAPDKSGLPSDRFSAERTGGSVSTLTIQRTQQEDSAVYLCASSLASTTGSYNEQFFGPGTRLTVL.

The chain carries TRBV9 and TRBJ2-3, with TRBD1 matching over 9 bases. Germline CDR1 reads SGDLS; CDR2 reads YYNGEE. The ends lost 4 bases at V and 1 base at J; junction bases unmatched: 10. The CDR3 covers 17 residues. The CDR3: CASSRTIRDRGTDTQYF. The CDR3 DNA reads TGTGCCAGCAGCCGAACGATCCGGGACAGGGGCACAGATACGCAGTATTTT. Supplemented by reference TRBV9 and TRBJ2-3, the full variable domain reads DSGVTQTPKHLITATGQRVTLRCSPRSGDLSVYWYQQSLDQGLQFLIQYYNGEERAKGNILERFSAQQFPDLHSELNLSSLELGDSALYFCASSRTIRDRGTDTQYFGPGTRLTVL.

The table lists this clone with a few counts. Different DNA sequences within this sample yield the same CDR3. The gene calls are TRBV7-3 and TRBJ1-1; possibly TRBD1 for D (6 bases). Germline V lookup: CDR1 SGHTA, CDR2 FQGTGA. V lost 4 bases to trimming and J lost 1 base, with 7 bases between them. The CDR3 contains 13 residues. CDR3 in DNA: TGTGCCAGCAGCTCGGACAGGAACACTGAAGCTTTCTTT. Protein sequence: CASSSDRNTEAFF.

The gene calls are TRBV10-3 and TRBJ1-3, with 8 positions matching TRBD1. CDR1 and CDR2 (germline): ENHRY, SYGVKD. This CDR3 comprises 19 residues. The ends lost 2 bases at V and 3 bases at J; junction bases unmatched: 15. This CDR3 is CAISEALGQVGSFGNTIYF. CDR3 DNA sequence: TGTGCCATCAGTGAGGCCCTGGGACAGGTGGGGTCCTTTGGAAACACCATATATTTT.

The genes are TRBV19 and TRBJ1-1; D perhaps matches TRBD1 (5 bases). The V end was cut by 1 base, the J end by 7 bases, with 13 bases between. This CDR3 comprises 14 residues. Germline-derived CDR1 and CDR2 are LNHDA and SQIVND (reference sequence). CDR3 DNA: TGTGCCAGTAGTATAGGCGCAGGGCTCGGTGAAGCTTTCTTT. This translates into CASSIGAGLGEAFF. The full variable domain, with the rest looked up from reference TRBV19 and TRBJ1-1, is DGGITQSPKYLFRKEGQNVTLSCEQNLNHDAMYWYRQDPGQGLRLIYYSQIVNDFQKGDIAEGYSVSREKKESFPLTVTSAQKNPTAFYLCASSIGAGLGEAFFGQGTRLTVV.

This clone was counted only a few times. The chain employs TRBV15 and TRBJ1-3; no clear D gene. Trimming left V 0 bases short and J 1 base short, with 13 bases between. Per germline, CDR1 LNHNV and CDR2 YYDKDF (reference sequence). The CDR3 totals 17 residues. This CDR3 is CATSRDFGGSSGNTIYF. Written as DNA, the CDR3 is TGTGCCACCAGCAGAGATTTTGGAGGGTCGTCTGGAAACACCATATATTTT.

This clone has only one observation. The gene calls are TRBV28 and TRBJ1-2; D unresolved. The V end was cut by 8 bases, the J end by 6 bases, with 10 bases between. Germline-derived CDR1 and CDR2 are MDHEN and SYDVKM. The CDR3 consists of 11 residues. The CDR3 DNA reads as TGTGCCAGCTCCGAGAGGCATGGCTACACCTTC. It translates to CASSERHGYTF.

The chain is built from TRBV18 and TRBJ1-3, with D possibly TRBD1 on 6 matching bases. The CDR3 covers 16 residues. Trimming took off 1 base at V and 0 bases at J, with 10 bases between the two ends. In germline, CDR1 is KGHSH, CDR2 LQKENI. The CDR3 region is CASSPQQGNSGNTIYF. The CDR3 DNA sequence: TGTGCCAGCTCACCACAACAGGGCAACTCTGGAAACACCATATATTTT.

This clone occurred once. V and J are TRBV24-1 and TRBJ1-4, with D possibly being TRBD1 (5 bases). The length of the CDR3 is 14 residues. V gave up 2 bases and J gave up 8 bases, with 11 bases separating them. In germline, CDR1 is KGHDR, CDR2 SFDVKD. The CDR3 loop reads CATSDSGNSEKLFF. The CDR3 DNA is TGTGCCACCAGTGATTCAGGGAATAGCGAAAAACTGTTTTTT.

The rearrangement joins TRBV5-1 to TRBJ1-4; D might be TRBD1 (5 bases). CDR3 length equals 14 residues. Between the trimmed V and J ends, which lost 4 bases and 0 bases, there was a span of 7 bases. Germline V gives CDR1 SGHRS, CDR2 YFSETQ. The CDR3 coding sequence is TGCGCCAGCAGCGGGGGGACAACTAATGAAAAACTGTTTTTT. Amino acid sequence: CASSGGTTNEKLFF.

This chain links TRBV6-6 with TRBJ1-2; TRBD1 is a possible D gene (5 bases). V was shortened by 0 bases and J by 10 bases, with 12 bases between the two germline ends. CDR1 is MNHNY, CDR2 SVGAGI, per germline (reference sequence). This CDR3 is 13 amino acids long. This chain's CDR3 is CASSYSGVSDYTF. The CDR3 bases are TGTGCCAGCAGTTACTCAGGGGTTTCGGACTACACCTTC.

J is TRBJ1-2 and V is TRBV7-2; D remains ambiguous. Germline V gives CDR1 SGHTA, CDR2 FQGNSA. Deletions cut 5 bases from V and 5 bases from J, with 15 bases between. The CDR3 covers 14 residues. Here the CDR3 DNA reads TGTGCCAGCAGCCCAAGGGAGGGAGGGTATGGCTACACCTTC. Translating gives CASSPREGGYGYTF.